This T cell receptor beta chain comes out of a study of blood T cell repertoires in COVID-19. Study information: Italy, Spain and the United States were the sources of the convalescent and acute COVID-19 samples. PBMCs, B-cell-depleted T cells, or T cells provided the cDNA or gDNA that made up the material.

This CDR3 is built from 15 residues. Germline values: CDR1 SSHAT, CDR2 FNYEAQ (reference sequence). Methods used by the authors: Estimation of nucleated cell counts relied on the amplification of reference gene primers. Generated by immunoSEQ multiplex PCR, the TCRdb table keeps only in-frame clones and is missing some. V and J calls and clone size are those listed in that table; D and trimming were worked out from the DNA. The sample lists fewer than 250,000 clones, approximately 90% seen once, with around 1.1% in the top ten. This clone was recorded a few times. Sequence at one end of the junction differs from germline and may be a read error.

Source material: peripheral blood. The V call is TRBV7-7, the J call TRBJ2-7; D remains ambiguous. The sequence came from a man aged 25 to 40 with acute or convalescent COVID-19. The CDR3 coding sequence is TGTGCTAGCAGCGTTACTCCCTCCAACGGGTACGAGCAGTACTTC. Translating gives CASSVTPSNGYEQYF.